This T cell receptor beta chain was recovered during a study of T-cell memory formation after mild COVID-19. Study context: Clusters were largely donor specific.

Overall study results and limits: Most CD4+ clones that shrank were in CM and EM, while CD8+ ones turned up in EMRA. A balance of CD4 and CD8 characterized clones contracting day 15 to 85, whereas later expanders leaned CD4+.

Germline V gives CDR1 SGHTA, CDR2 FQGNSA. CDR3 size: 16 residues. V was clipped by 0 bases and J by 5 bases, with 13 bases between them. TCRdb analysed the 5' RACE reads with MiXCR anew, one entry per CDR3 protein. The profile shows about 560,000 distinct CDR3 sequences, around 17% of them singletons. Comments on this clonotype: Its antigen is not known.

The sample consisted of PBMCs or a T cell subset sorted from them (not recorded which). This chain joins TRBV7-2 and TRBJ2-2; D possibly corresponds to TRBD2 (5 bases). The clonotype was recovered from an adult woman who had mild COVID-19 (a few samples of this study predate the infection). Cell type and time point are not known. The chain's CDR3 is CASSLAREGRTGELFF. The CDR3 nucleotides read TGTGCCAGCAGCTTAGCGCGCGAGGGAAGAACCGGGGAGCTGTTTTTT.